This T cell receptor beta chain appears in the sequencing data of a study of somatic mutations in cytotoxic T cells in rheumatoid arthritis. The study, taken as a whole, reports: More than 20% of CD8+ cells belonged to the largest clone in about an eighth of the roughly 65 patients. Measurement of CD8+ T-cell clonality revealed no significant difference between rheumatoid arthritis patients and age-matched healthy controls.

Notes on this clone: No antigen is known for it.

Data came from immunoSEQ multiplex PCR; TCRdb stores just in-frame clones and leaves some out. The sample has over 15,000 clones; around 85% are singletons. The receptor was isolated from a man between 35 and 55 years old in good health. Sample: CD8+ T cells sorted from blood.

This chain's CDR3 is CASSLRLYSTDTQYF. For the CDR3, the DNA is TGTGCCAGCAGCTTACGACTTTATAGCACAGATACGCAGTATTTT. The chain couples TRBV7-3 to TRBJ2-3; D gene unclear. V gave up 2 bases and J gave up 0 bases, with 9 bases separating them. Germline assignment: CDR1 SGHTA and CDR2 FQGTGA. The CDR3 has 15 amino acids.